These 8 T cell receptor beta chains share one sample of origin, sequenced in a study of blood T cell repertoires in COVID-19. Libraries were prepared by immunoSEQ multiplex PCR; TCRdb keeps only in-frame clonotypes and omits some of them. The sample has about 140,000 clones; roughly 79% are singletons. The sequencing sample was made of PBMCs or T cells enriched from blood (not recorded which). The receptor source for this set is a woman aged 45 to 65 who had recovered from COVID-19.

CDR3 nucleotides: TGTGCCTGGAGTGGCCAGGGTTATAGCAATCAGCCCCAGCATTTT. Amino acids: CAWSGQGYSNQPQHF. The rearrangement links TRBV30 to TRBJ1-5, with D possibly TRBD1 on 5 matching bases. CDR1 and CDR2 (germline): GTSNPN, SVGIG (reference sequence). The germline V and J ends were trimmed by 1 base and 0 bases, with 10 bases remaining between them. The CDR3 sequence is 15 residues long.

The chain carries TRBV5-6 and TRBJ2-7, with 13 bases that match TRBD2. The J segment lost 2 bases and the V segment lost 4 bases, leaving 9 bases of the junction unmatched. Germline CDR1 is SGHDT and CDR2 is YYEEEE. The CDR3 consists of 17 residues. In DNA form, the CDR3 reads TGTGCCAGCAGCCCTCTGGGGACTAGCGGGAATACCTACGAGCAGTACTTC. Protein: CASSPLGTSGNTYEQYF.

This clone was picked up one time. V is TRBV11-2 and J is TRBJ2-5; TRBD2 agrees at 8 bases. J lost 1 base, V lost 6 bases, and 10 bases had no gene match. Germline values: CDR1 SGHAT, CDR2 FQNNGV. The CDR3 is 16 amino acids. The CDR3 sequence: CASRRGSGGSQETQYF. As DNA, the CDR3 is TGTGCCAGCAGACGCGGGAGCGGGGGCTCCCAAGAGACCCAGTACTTC.

The V call is TRBV11-3, the J call TRBJ2-1, with no clear D. V shed 5 bases and J shed 6 bases, with 14 bases lying between them. Per germline, CDR1 SGHNT and CDR2 YENEEA. The CDR3 contains 14 residues. The CDR3 is CASSQRAHLNEQFF. The DNA for the CDR3 is TGTGCCAGCAGCCAGCGTGCGCACCTCAATGAGCAGTTCTTC.

V usage is TRBV15 and J usage is TRBJ2-7; 7 nucleotides align to TRBD1. Germline V lookup: CDR1 LNHNV, CDR2 YYDKDF (reference sequence). There are 15 residues in the CDR3. V trimming: 3 bases; J trimming: 0 bases; junction bases outside the gene matches: 5. The CDR3 loop is CATSSPGQNSYEQYF. The CDR3 nucleotides read TGTGCCACCAGCAGCCCGGGACAGAACTCCTACGAGCAGTACTTC.

V usage is TRBV5-1 and J usage is TRBJ2-1; 8 bases agree with TRBD1. The CDR3 is made up of 16 amino acids. With V trimmed by 4 bases and J by 0 bases, 6 bases remained unmatched. Germline CDR1 SGHRS, CDR2 YFSETQ. Written as DNA, the CDR3 is TGCGCCAGCAGCAGGCAGGGGGCCAACTCCTACAATGAGCAGTTCTTC. Protein: CASSRQGANSYNEQFF. The entire variable domain, with the rest obtained from reference TRBV5-1 and TRBJ2-1, is as follows: KAGVTQTPRYLIKTRGQQVTLSCSPISGHRSVSWYQQTPGQGLQFLFEYFSETQRNKGNFPGRFSGRQFSNSRSEMNVSTLELGDSALYLCASSRQGANSYNEQFFGPGTRLTVL.

This sequence joins TRBV2 and TRBJ1-1; 11 positions match TRBD1. The CDR3 runs to 14 residues. Losses at the gene ends were 6 bases for V and 7 bases for J; bases not matched to a gene: 7. The germline V gene encodes CDR1 SNHLY and CDR2 FYNNEI. The CDR3 nucleotides are TGTGCCAGCAGCCTTGGACAGGGGGCGTTTGAAGCTTTCTTT. Translation gives CASSLGQGAFEAFF. Combining the CDR3 with reference TRBV2 and TRBJ1-1 gives the whole variable domain EPEVTQTPSHQVTQMGQEVILRCVPISNHLYFYWYRQILGQKVEFLVSFYNNEISEKSEIFDDQFSVERPDGSNFTLKIRSTKLEDSAMYFCASSLGQGAFEAFFGQGTRLTVV.

The rearrangement joins TRBV5-6 to TRBJ1-1; tentative D call: TRBD1 (5 bases). This CDR3 has 14 residues. The germline V and J ends were trimmed by 0 bases and 5 bases, with 11 bases remaining between them. Germline assignment: CDR1 SGHDT and CDR2 YYEEEE. Here the CDR3 reads CASSLGQGGTEAFF. The CDR3 DNA reads as TGTGCCAGCAGCTTGGGTCAGGGTGGGACTGAAGCTTTCTTT.